These T cell receptor beta chains were read from a single sample in a study of cytomegalovirus exposure and HLA in healthy donors. Clones were read by immunoSEQ multiplex PCR, and TCRdb kept only the in-frame ones, dropping some. This sample carries over 150,000 clones, approximately 80% of them seen once, and the ten largest clones take around 10%. Specimen: PBMCs. The receptors originated from a man in his fifties in good health and CMV-seropositive. The CDR3 runs from the conserved cysteine through the conserved F or W. The order of the fields is clone size, V gene, J gene, D gene, CDR3 protein, CDR3 DNA. D genes are given only for firm matches. Clone size is shown for a subset of rows, as once, few, many or a class of expanded clone.

>NA|TRBV18|TRBJ1-2|NA
CASSPSRTTNYGYTF
TGTGCCAGCTCCCCCAGCAGGACTACTAACTATGGCTACACCTTC
>NA|TRBV7-2|TRBJ2-5|NA
CASSADDETQYF
TGTGCCAGCTCAGCGGATGACGAGACCCAGTACTTC
>NA|TRBV7-9|TRBJ2-7|TRBD1
CASSLRRQGTYEQYF
TGTGCCAGCAGCTTACGGAGACAGGGAACCTACGAGCAGTACTTC
>NA|TRBV5-1|TRBJ2-5|TRBD1
CASSVQGEQETQYF
TGCGCCAGCAGCGTCCAGGGGGAGCAAGAGACCCAGTACTTC
>NA|TRBV30|TRBJ2-3|TRBD2
CAWSPLGLAVSRTDTQYF
TGTGCCTGGAGCCCACTGGGACTAGCGGTTTCCCGCACAGATACGCAGTATTTT
>NA|TRBV30|TRBJ2-1|TRBD2
CAWMGGRAEAEQFF
TGTGCCTGGATGGGCGGGAGGGCCGAGGCTGAGCAGTTCTTC
>NA|TRBV5-4|TRBJ2-3|TRBD1
CASSGWTGGTDTQYF
TGTGCCAGCAGCGGATGGACAGGGGGCACAGATACGCAGTATTTT
>NA|TRBV7-2|TRBJ2-5|TRBD2
CASSLSGGAWETQYF
TGTGCCAGCAGCTTAAGCGGGGGGGCATGGGAGACCCAGTACTTC
>NA|TRBV29-1|TRBJ2-7|NA
CSVEVGTNYYEQYF
TGCAGCGTTGAAGTGGGGACAAATTACTACGAGCAGTACTTC
>NA|TRBV7-3|TRBJ2-1|TRBD2
CASSLGLGLASQSSYNEQFF
TGTGCCAGCAGCTTAGGGTTGGGACTAGCGTCCCAGAGCTCCTACAATGAGCAGTTCTTC
>NA|TRBV9|TRBJ2-7|NA
CASSVGDTSSYEQYF
TGTGCCAGCAGCGTAGGGGACACCAGTTCCTACGAGCAGTACTTC
>NA|TRBV7-9|TRBJ1-4|TRBD1
CSSTWDRNEKLFF
TGTTCCAGCACCTGGGACAGGAATGAAAAACTGTTTTTT
>NA|TRBV29-1|TRBJ2-1|TRBD2
CSVRAGGRNEQFF
TGCAGCGTTCGGGCGGGAGGTCGCAATGAGCAGTTCTTC
>NA|TRBV6-4|TRBJ2-1|TRBD2
CASSDSGGNNEQFF
TGTGCCAGCAGTGATAGCGGGGGGAACAATGAGCAGTTCTTC
>once|TRBV27|TRBJ1-3|NA
CASSSVGLSGNTIYF
TGTGCCAGCAGTTCTGTTGGCCTCTCTGGAAACACCATATATTTT
>NA|TRBV4-3|TRBJ1-1|NA
CASSQDLGQGSPNTEAFF
TGCGCCAGCAGCCAAGATTTGGGTCAGGGGTCACCGAACACTGAAGCTTTCTTT
>NA|TRBV5-4|TRBJ1-4|TRBD1
CASSRTGSGTGEKLFF
TGTGCCAGCAGCCGGACAGGGAGCGGCACTGGTGAAAAACTGTTTTTT
>once|TRBV19|TRBJ1-3|TRBD1
CASQDREKAGNTIYF
TGTGCCAGTCAGGACAGGGAGAAGGCTGGAAACACCATATATTTT
>NA|TRBV5-1|TRBJ1-3|TRBD1
CASSFGTGGNTIYF
TGCGCCAGCAGCTTCGGGACAGGAGGAAACACCATATATTTT
>NA|TRBV28|TRBJ2-1|NA
CASSLTANEQFF
TGTGCCAGCAGTTTAACAGCCAATGAGCAGTTCTTC
>NA|TRBV7-3|TRBJ1-1|TRBD1
CASSPRTGRSTEAFF
TGTGCCAGCAGCCCAAGGACAGGGAGGAGCACTGAAGCTTTCTTT
>NA|TRBV7-9|TRBJ2-6|NA
CASSSQVVANGLTF
TGTGCCAGCAGCTCGCAGGTAGTGGCCAACGGCCTGACTTTC
>few|TRBV4-2|TRBJ2-4|TRBD2
CASSQDLGRLAGVINIQYF
TGTGCCAGCAGCCAAGATCTGGGGCGTCTCGCGGGGGTCATAAACATTCAGTACTTC